This entry lists 27 T cell receptor beta chains sequenced from one sample in a study of T cell responses to AZD1222 COVID-19 vaccine. Sequencing was performed with immunoSEQ multiplex PCR; in TCRdb, only in-frame clones are kept and a portion is missing. The table has around 130,000 clones, roughly 93% seen once. The sequencing here drew on peripheral blood, taken on day 0 of AZD1222 vaccination. These receptor sequences come from an adult in good health.

This sequence joins TRBV7-8 and TRBJ2-7; D unresolved. The V gene lost 1 base and the J gene lost 2 bases, with 6 bases spanning the gap. The CDR3 spans 13 residues. Germline-derived CDR1 and CDR2 are SGHVS and FQNEAQ. The CDR3 loop is CASSLGQPYEQYF. The CDR3 DNA follows: TGTGCCAGCAGCTTAGGCCAGCCCTACGAGCAGTACTTC.

The chain links TRBV30 to TRBJ2-1; TRBD2 agrees at 8 bases. The CDR3 is 14 amino acids. Germline CDR1 is GTSNPN and CDR2 is SVGIG (reference sequence). After removal of 6 bases from V and 7 bases from J, the junction contained 11 bases not matched to a gene. The CDR3 DNA is TGTGCCTGCGGCGGGGGGCTAGGTTGGAATGAGCAGTTCTTC. Its protein is CACGGGLGWNEQFF. The complete variable domain, with remaining parts taken from reference TRBV30 and TRBJ2-1, reads SQTIHQWPATLVQPVGSPLSLECTVEGTSNPNLYWYRQAAGRGLQLLFYSVGIGQISSEVPQNLSASRPQDRQFILSSKKLLLSDSGFYLCACGGGLGWNEQFFGPGTRLTVL.

This rearrangement joins TRBV12-3 or TRBV12-4 to TRBJ1-5, with D maybe TRBD1 (5 bases). V shed 10 bases and J shed 8 bases, with 15 bases lying between them. The CDR3 has 12 amino acids. In DNA form, the CDR3 reads TGTGCCACCAGAAGGGGCGGGGAGCCCCAGCATTTT. It yields the protein CATRRGGEPQHF.

The chain links TRBV7-9 to TRBJ1-5; weak D call: TRBD1 (6 bases). Germline loops: CDR1 SEHNR, CDR2 FQNEAQ (reference sequence). Trimming removed 4 bases at V and 2 bases at J, with 12 bases between. The CDR3 has 15 residues. In nucleotides, the CDR3 is TGTGCCAGCAGCTCAACAGGGATGGGCAATCAGCCCCAGCATTTT. The encoded protein is CASSSTGMGNQPQHF.

The V and J genes are TRBV6-6 and TRBJ2-2; weak D call: TRBD2 (5 bases). Germline CDR1 is MNHNY and CDR2 is SVGAGI (reference sequence). V lost 6 bases, J lost 0 bases, and 14 bases lay in between. The CDR3 sequence is 16 residues long. The CDR3 DNA sequence: TGTGCCAGCAGACCAGGAGGAGCGGCGAACACCGGGGAGCTGTTTTTT. Amino acid sequence: CASRPGGAANTGELFF.

The rearrangement links TRBV11-2 to TRBJ2-5; D is perhaps TRBD1 (6 bases). This CDR3 comprises 13 residues. Per the germline V gene, CDR1 is SGHAT and CDR2 is FQNNGV. The V gene lost 5 bases and the J gene lost 5 bases, with 12 bases spanning the gap. CDR3: CASSRTRGETQYF. The DNA for the CDR3 is TGTGCCAGCAGCCGAACTAGGGGGGAGACCCAGTACTTC.

The chain recombines TRBV7-2 with TRBJ2-7; D not resolved. CDR1 and CDR2 (germline): SGHTA, FQGNSA. This CDR3 contains 18 residues. V was shortened by 0 bases and J by 0 bases, with 18 bases between the two germline ends. Here the CDR3 DNA reads TGTGCCAGCAGCTTAGCGGTTCGCCTGCGAACGAGCTCCTACGAGCAGTACTTC. It specifies CASSLAVRLRTSSYEQYF. The complete variable domain, with remaining parts taken from reference TRBV7-2 and TRBJ2-7, reads GAGVSQSPSNKVTEKGKDVELRCDPISGHTALYWYRQSLGQGLEFLIYFQGNSAPDKSGLPSDRFSAERTGGSVSTLTIQRTQQEDSAVYLCASSLAVRLRTSSYEQYFGPGTRLTVT.

The sample holds one count of this clone. CDR3 coding DNA: TGTGCCAGTAGTCCCAACCCCCCAGGGTCGGCTGAGCAGTTCTTC. This gives the protein CASSPNPPGSAEQFF. The chain employs TRBV19 and TRBJ2-1; the D gene is possibly TRBD1 (5 bases). Germline V CDR1 and CDR2: LNHDA, SQIVND (reference sequence). The CDR3 length is 15 residues. Trimming shortened V by 5 bases and J by 9 bases, and 20 bases separated the two germline ends.

The sample holds one count of this clone. The gene calls are TRBV13 and TRBJ2-3; D gene unclear. Germline CDR1 PRHDT, CDR2 FYEKMQ (reference sequence). The CDR3 totals 13 residues. V was shortened by 2 bases and J by 2 bases, with 5 bases between the two germline ends. CDR3 in amino acids: CASSLRSTDTQYF. The CDR3 DNA is TGTGCCAGCAGCTTAAGGTCCACAGATACGCAGTATTTT.

The V call is TRBV21-1, the J call TRBJ2-7; the D call TRBD1 from the table was never checked on the DNA. TRBV21-1 is labeled a pseudogene. The CDR3 spans 15 residues. The DNA of the CDR3 is TGTGCCAGCACTCCCCCGGGGCAGGGGGCCTACGAGCAGTACTTC. Protein sequence: CASTPPGQGAYEQYF.

The J gene is TRBJ1-5, the V gene TRBV1; the table names TRBD1, a call not compared with the DNA. TRBV1 is annotated as a pseudogene. CDR3 size: 19 residues. CDR3 sequence reads: CTSSQPLMDREWRDQPQHF. The CDR3 DNA sequence: TGCACCAGCAGCCAACCACTAATGGACAGGGAGTGGCGAGATCAGCCCCAGCATTTT.

The chain employs TRBV28 and TRBJ1-2, with 9 bases fitting TRBD1. Germline-derived CDR1 and CDR2 are MDHEN and SYDVKM. This CDR3 has 13 amino acids. V trimming: 5 bases; J trimming: 8 bases; junction bases outside the gene matches: 6. In nucleotides, the CDR3 is TGTGCCAGCAGTACAGGGGGCGGAAGAGGCTACACCTTC. Translation gives CASSTGGGRGYTF.

The chain is built from TRBV19 and TRBJ2-7; 13 bases are shared with TRBD2. The CDR3 has 18 residues. From germline, CDR1 is LNHDA and CDR2 SQIVND (reference sequence). J lost 4 bases, V lost 5 bases, and 14 bases had no gene match. CDR3 nucleotides: TGTGCCAGTAGTTCCCACCCCCGACTAGCGGGAGGAGCGTACGAGCAGTACTTC. Its protein is CASSSHPRLAGGAYEQYF.

The CDR3 bases are TGTGCCAGCAGCCCAGGGGGGGCTGGGAACTATGGCTACACCTTC. It translates to CASSPGGAGNYGYTF. The chain couples TRBV7-8 to TRBJ1-2; 7 positions agree with TRBD1. Germline CDR1 and CDR2: SGHVS and FQNEAQ. V gave up 5 bases and J gave up 2 bases; unmatched junction bases: 8. The CDR3 loop spans 15 amino acids.

The table lists this clone with a count of one. The rearrangement uses TRBV10-3 and TRBJ1-4; the D gene is possibly TRBD1 (5 bases). The CDR3 spans 13 residues. CDR1 is ENHRY, CDR2 SYGVKD, per germline. V was cut by 5 bases and J by 6 bases, with 10 bases left in between. CDR3 residues: CAISSGGYEKLFF. The DNA of the CDR3 is TGTGCCATCAGTTCGGGGGGTTATGAAAAACTGTTTTTT.

This clone was recorded once. This chain joins TRBV29-1 and TRBJ2-3; D may be TRBD2 (7 bases). The CDR3 is 15 residues long. V lost 5 bases and J 1 base, leaving 16 bases between the germline ends. In germline, CDR1 is SQVTM, CDR2 ANQGSEA. The CDR3 is CSVPRGAGGTDTQYF. Written as DNA, the CDR3 is TGCAGCGTTCCTAGGGGGGCGGGGGGCACAGATACGCAGTATTTT.

The chain employs TRBV5-5 and TRBJ2-7, with 9 bases fitting TRBD2. The CDR3 covers 16 residues. Germline CDR1 SGHKS, CDR2 YYEKEE (reference sequence). V was clipped by 4 bases and J by 0 bases; unmatched bases: 8. CDR3 nucleotide sequence: TGTGCCAGCAGCGGGGCCGGAGCGGGAGGCTCCTACGAGCAGTACTTC. Its translation: CASSGAGAGGSYEQYF.

The chain joins TRBV5-4 to TRBJ1-6; D possibly corresponds to TRBD1 (5 bases). There are 16 residues in the CDR3. The ends were cut back, 0 bases at V and 0 bases at J, with 7 bases in the middle. Germline CDR1 and CDR2: SGHNT and YYREEE (reference sequence). The CDR3 reads CASSLVGTSYNSPLHF. The DNA of the CDR3 is TGTGCCAGCAGCTTGGTAGGGACCTCCTATAATTCACCCCTCCACTTT.

Only a few counts were recorded for this clone. The gene calls are TRBV11-1 and TRBJ2-1, with TRBD1 identical over 10 bases. Germline trimming cut 4 bases from V and 5 bases from J; bases unmatched to any gene: 5. The germline V gene has CDR1 SGHAT and CDR2 FQDESV (reference sequence). The CDR3 is 15 amino acids. CDR3 DNA: TGTGCCAGCAGCTCCGGGACAGGGGCCCACAATGAGCAGTTCTTC. Translation: CASSSGTGAHNEQFF.

The chain links TRBV11-1 to TRBJ2-7, with 8 bases that match TRBD2. The CDR3 sequence is 15 residues long. V was pared by 3 bases and J by 4 bases, with 8 bases of the junction left unmatched. CDR1 and CDR2 from the germline V gene are SGHAT and FQDESV (reference sequence). CDR3 nucleotide sequence: TGTGCCAGCAGCTTGAGTGGCGGGGGGAATTACGAGCAGTACTTC. Its translation: CASSLSGGGNYEQYF.

The gene calls are TRBV24-1 and TRBJ1-5; TRBD1 might be the D (5 bases). V was pared by 0 bases and J by 6 bases, with 17 bases between. Germline CDR1 reads KGHDR; CDR2 reads SFDVKD. The CDR3 extends over 17 amino acids. CDR3 sequence reads: CATSDLQRDSTFQPQHF. CDR3 sequence (DNA): TGTGCCACCAGTGATTTGCAACGGGACTCCACCTTTCAGCCCCAGCATTTT.

This chain connects TRBV27 to TRBJ2-7; perhaps TRBD2 as D (6 bases). Trimming removed 2 bases from V and 3 bases from J, with 14 bases in between. The CDR3 runs 15 residues. Germline CDR1 MNHEY, CDR2 SMNVEV (reference sequence). The CDR3 spells CASSLGTSPFYEQYF. Written as DNA, the CDR3 is TGTGCCAGCAGTTTAGGGACTTCCCCGTTCTACGAGCAGTACTTC.

This clone was recorded once. The J gene is TRBJ2-2, the V gene TRBV3-1 (or the pseudogene TRBV3-2); TRBD2 aligns across 11 bases. Germline V gene lookup returns CDR1 LGHDT and CDR2 YNNKEL (reference sequence). V trimming: 4 bases; J trimming: 2 bases; junction bases outside the gene matches: 3. The CDR3 sequence is 16 residues long. CDR3 region: CASSLLAGVNTGELFF. CDR3 DNA: TGTGCCAGCAGCCTACTAGCGGGAGTTAACACCGGGGAGCTGTTTTTT.

This clone occurred once. J is TRBJ2-1 and V is TRBV7-9, with 11 bases aligning to TRBD1. CDR3 length: 17 residues. V was pared by 1 base and J by 3 bases, with 5 bases of the junction left unmatched. Germline V gene data show CDR1 as SEHNR and CDR2 as FQNEAQ (reference sequence). Written as DNA, the CDR3 is TGTGCCAGCAGCTTAGTCTTCGGGACAGGGGGCTACAATGAGCAGTTCTTC. Translated, it gives CASSLVFGTGGYNEQFF. Full variable domain (rest looked up from reference TRBV7-9 and TRBJ2-1): DTGVSQNPRHKITKRGQNVTFRCDPISEHNRLYWYRQTLGQGPEFLTYFQNEAQLEKSRLLSDRFSAERPKGSFSTLEIQRTEQGDSAMYLCASSLVFGTGGYNEQFFGPGTRLTVL.

The V gene is TRBV5-5, the J gene TRBJ2-4; 11 nucleotides align to TRBD2. The CDR3 totals 18 residues. Trimming removed 0 bases from V and 3 bases from J; junction bases left unmatched: 8. CDR1 SGHKS and CDR2 YYEKEE come from the germline V gene (reference sequence). CDR3 sequence (DNA): TGTGCCAGCAGCTTGGACCTCGGGACTAGCGGCCTCAAAAACATTCAGTACTTC. It encodes CASSLDLGTSGLKNIQYF.

The J gene is TRBJ1-2, the V gene TRBV7-9, with 8 bases matching TRBD1. Germline loops: CDR1 SEHNR, CDR2 FQNEAQ (reference sequence). V lost 6 bases to trimming and J lost 5 bases; unmatched junction nucleotides: 11. The CDR3 is made up of 15 amino acids. The CDR3 sequence is CASRPGGQGGYGYTF. The DNA for the CDR3 is TGTGCCAGCAGACCCGGCGGACAGGGAGGGTATGGCTACACCTTC.

The V call is TRBV6-2 or TRBV6-3, the J call TRBJ2-7; D gene ambiguous. The CDR3 covers 16 residues. Per germline, CDR1 MNHEY and CDR2 SVGEGT. Trimming shortened V by 0 bases and J by 3 bases, and 15 bases separated the two germline ends. DNA for the CDR3: TGTGCCAGCAGTTACTCTCTTATTATGGGCGGCTACGAGCAGTACTTC. Its protein is CASSYSLIMGGYEQYF.